This T cell receptor (beta chain) came from a study of cytomegalovirus exposure and HLA in healthy donors. Overall study findings and caveats: The HLA-A and HLA-B alleles of most subjects were reportedly predicted accurately from TCR beta sequences. In a later analysis, common viral pathogens appeared linked to several of the most significant clusters. A later analysis linked a missense DCLRE1C variant to TCR beta V- and J-gene trimming.

Worth noting for this clone: The antigen is not known.

V was trimmed by 2 bases and J by 5 bases, leaving 15 bases between them. This CDR3 comprises 16 residues. Germline loops: CDR1 MDHEN, CDR2 SYDVKM. The PCR made use of 60 Vbeta and 13 Jbeta primers. Sequencing used immunoSEQ multiplex PCR; TCRdb keeps in-frame clones, though not all of them. The table shows about 84,000 clones, with 55% to 65% occurring only once. The chain recombines TRBV28 with TRBJ1-4; maybe TRBD1 (5 bases). What was sequenced was PBMCs. This clonotype was sampled from a woman aged 40-49 years in good health and CMV-seropositive. CDR3 coding DNA: TGTGCCAGCAGTTTAATCGGGTCTGGGGGGAATGAAAAACTGTTTTTT. It translates to CASSLIGSGGNEKLFF.